The rows below give T cell receptor beta chains drawn from one sample of a study of beta chain features in type 1 diabetes. Repertoires were generated with immunoSEQ multiplex PCR, while TCRdb's copy carries only in-frame clones and drops some. The table has a few hundred thousand clones, around 10% seen once; the top ten hold 0.6%. Sequencing was done on a sample of central memory CD4+ T cells from blood. These receptors came from a young man with type 1 diabetes. Both conserved end residues are part of each CDR3. The D gene is left open where the match is weak. Not every row has a clone size; where given, it reads once, few, many or a size class.

D gene,V gene,J gene,clone size,CDR3 DNA,CDR3 protein
TRBD1,TRBV5-4,TRBJ2-5,-,TGTGCCAGCAGCTCAACAGGGGGCTACGAAGAGACCCAGTACTTC,CASSSTGGYEETQYF
TRBD1,TRBV5-1,TRBJ2-1,-,TGCGCCAGCAGCGAACAGGGGACCAGCTCCTACAATGAGCAGTTCTTC,CASSEQGTSSYNEQFF
-,TRBV7-3,TRBJ1-1,few,TGTGCCAGCAGCTTAAATGGGGGAAACACTGAAGCTTTCTTT,CASSLNGGNTEAFF
TRBD1,TRBV5-4,TRBJ1-4,few,TGTGCCAGCAGCCCTAAGACAGGGGGGGATGAAAAACTGTTTTTT,CASSPKTGGDEKLFF
TRBD1,TRBV5-1,TRBJ2-7,few,TGCGCCAGCAGCTCGGCGACAGGGTATGGCGAGCAGTACTTC,CASSSATGYGEQYF
-,TRBV18,TRBJ2-2,many,TGTGCCAGCCCGCCTATTTTAACCGGGGAGCTGTTTTTT,CASPPILTGELFF
TRBD2,TRBV10-3,TRBJ2-3,few,TGTGCCATCAGTGACTGGGATAGCGGGGGCACAGATACGCAGTATTTT,CAISDWDSGGTDTQYF
-,TRBV9,TRBJ2-2,many,TGTGCCAGCAGCGTAGACACCTACACCGGGGAGCTGTTTTTT,CASSVDTYTGELFF
-,TRBV19,TRBJ2-1,few,TGTGCCAGTATTCAGACTGGTCCCTACAATGAGCAGTTCTTC,CASIQTGPYNEQFF
TRBD1,TRBV2,TRBJ2-5,-,TGTGCCAGCAGTCCCAAGGGGGCAGGGCTACAAGAGACCCAGTACTTC,CASSPKGAGLQETQYF
TRBD1,TRBV19,TRBJ2-1,few,TGTGCCAGTAGTTTACAGGGGTCTTACAATGAGCAGTTCTTC,CASSLQGSYNEQFF
TRBD1,TRBV18,TRBJ1-1,-,TGTGCCAGCTCACTCTTTCCTGGATCGGCGGACAGGGGGATGGGAACTGAAGCTTTCTTT,CASSLFPGSADRGMGTEAFF
TRBD2,TRBV4-1,TRBJ2-3,few,TGCGCCAGCAGCCAAGAGGGACTAGCGCGAGCAGATACGCAGTATTTT,CASSQEGLARADTQYF
TRBD1,TRBV7-2,TRBJ2-1,few,TGTGCCAGCAGGTCGGGACAGGGAAACTACAATGAGCAGTTCTTC,CASRSGQGNYNEQFF
TRBD1,TRBV11-3,TRBJ2-7,few,TGTGCCAGCAGCCCCGGACAGGGTTCGGGTGAGCAGTACTTC,CASSPGQGSGEQYF
-,TRBV4-1,TRBJ1-5,many,TGCGCCAGCAGCCAAGATCAGGCCCGGACGATCAATCAGCCCCAGCATTTT,CASSQDQARTINQPQHF
-,TRBV5-5,TRBJ1-1,-,TGTGCCAGCAGCACTGGGCTCCGGAGGGAAACTGAAGCTTTCTTT,CASSTGLRRETEAFF
TRBD2,TRBV4-2,TRBJ2-1,few,TGTGCCAGCAGCCAAGTACTAGCGGGTCTATACAATGAGCAGTTCTTC,CASSQVLAGLYNEQFF
TRBD1,TRBV6-6,TRBJ1-5,-,TGTGCCAGCAGAACCGGGACAGGGCATCAGCCCCAGCATTTT,CASRTGTGHQPQHF
-,TRBV23-1,TRBJ2-1,many,TGCGCCAGCAGTCAAGGCCGCAATGAGCAGTTCTTC,CASSQGRNEQFF
TRBD1,TRBV30,TRBJ2-3,few,TGTGCCTGGACTACAGGGGGCAACACAGATACGCAGTATTTT,CAWTTGGNTDTQYF
-,TRBV10-2,TRBJ2-4,many,TGCGCCAGCAGTGACGTCTTCCGTCAGTACTTC,CASSDVFRQYF
TRBD2,TRBV5-8,TRBJ2-1,-,TGTGCCAGCACACTAGCGGTTAAGGTCGATGAGCAGTTCTTC,CASTLAVKVDEQFF
-,TRBV7-9,TRBJ2-5,-,TGTGCCAGCAGCTTCCGGGCCCTGCAGGAGACCCAGTACTTC,CASSFRALQETQYF
TRBD2,TRBV18,TRBJ2-1,-,TGTGCCAGCTCACCACCGACTAGCGGGGGATCCTACAATGAGCAGTTCTTC,CASSPPTSGGSYNEQFF
TRBD1,TRBV14,TRBJ1-2,-,TGTGCCAGCAGCAGACTTACCGGGACAGGGGTCTTAGCTAACTATGGCTACACCTTC,CASSRLTGTGVLANYGYTF
-,TRBV7-2,TRBJ2-7,few,TGTGCCAGCAGCTTCAGTTTGTGGGGGATAAACGACGAGCAGTACTTC,CASSFSLWGINDEQYF
-,TRBV28,TRBJ1-1,-,TGTGCCAGCAGTCCCTACGCTGGGACTGAAGCTTTCTTT,CASSPYAGTEAFF
TRBD1,TRBV5-1,TRBJ2-2,many,TGCGCCAGCAGCTTAACAGGGGTTTCCGGGGAGCTGTTTTTT,CASSLTGVSGELFF
TRBD1,TRBV6-1,TRBJ1-1,many,TGTGCCAGCAGTGAAGGGACAGGGGTCTTTGAAGCTTTCTTT,CASSEGTGVFEAFF
-,TRBV19,TRBJ1-1,few,TGTGCCAGTAGCCTTCAGAACACTGAAGCTTTCTTT,CASSLQNTEAFF
-,TRBV29-1,TRBJ1-1,-,TGCAGCGTTGCAGGTGAAGCTTTCTTT,CSVAGEAFF
-,TRBV29-1,TRBJ1-5,few,TGCAGCGTGCGTCAAGGGAGCAATCAGCCCCAGCATTTT,CSVRQGSNQPQHF
TRBD1,TRBV5-6,TRBJ1-5,few,TGTGCCAGCAGCCGACAGGGGAGCTCCCAGGCCCAGCATTTT,CASSRQGSSQAQHF
TRBD2,TRBV7-8,TRBJ2-1,few,TGTGCCAGCAGCACCAGCGGGAGGGCCCTCAATGAGCAGTTCTTC,CASSTSGRALNEQFF
TRBD2,TRBV4-1,TRBJ2-7,-,TGCGCCAGCAGCCAAGAGCGCCATATAGCGGGAGATACCTACGAGCAGTACTTC,CASSQERHIAGDTYEQYF
TRBD2,TRBV11-2,TRBJ2-1,-,TGTGCCAGCAGGAGGTGGGGGGAGGGCAGGAATGAGCAGTTCTTC,CASRRWGEGRNEQFF
TRBD1,TRBV7-2,TRBJ2-5,once,TGTGCCAGCAGCCGCTGGGACAGCCAAGAGACCCAGTACTTC,CASSRWDSQETQYF